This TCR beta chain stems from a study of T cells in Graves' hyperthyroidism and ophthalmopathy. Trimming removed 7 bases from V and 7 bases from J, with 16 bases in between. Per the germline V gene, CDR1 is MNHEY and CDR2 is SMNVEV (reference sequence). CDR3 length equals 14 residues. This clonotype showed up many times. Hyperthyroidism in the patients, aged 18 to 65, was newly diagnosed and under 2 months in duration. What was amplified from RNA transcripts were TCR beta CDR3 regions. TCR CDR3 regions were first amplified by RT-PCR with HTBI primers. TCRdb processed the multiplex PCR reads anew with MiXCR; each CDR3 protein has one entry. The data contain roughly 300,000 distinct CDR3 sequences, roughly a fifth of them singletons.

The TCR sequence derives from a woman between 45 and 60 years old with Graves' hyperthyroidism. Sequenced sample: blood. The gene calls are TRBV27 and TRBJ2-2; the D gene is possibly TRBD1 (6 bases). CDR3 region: CASNQGQSSGELFF. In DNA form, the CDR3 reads TGTGCCAGCAATCAAGGACAGAGCAGCGGGGAGCTGTTTTTT.